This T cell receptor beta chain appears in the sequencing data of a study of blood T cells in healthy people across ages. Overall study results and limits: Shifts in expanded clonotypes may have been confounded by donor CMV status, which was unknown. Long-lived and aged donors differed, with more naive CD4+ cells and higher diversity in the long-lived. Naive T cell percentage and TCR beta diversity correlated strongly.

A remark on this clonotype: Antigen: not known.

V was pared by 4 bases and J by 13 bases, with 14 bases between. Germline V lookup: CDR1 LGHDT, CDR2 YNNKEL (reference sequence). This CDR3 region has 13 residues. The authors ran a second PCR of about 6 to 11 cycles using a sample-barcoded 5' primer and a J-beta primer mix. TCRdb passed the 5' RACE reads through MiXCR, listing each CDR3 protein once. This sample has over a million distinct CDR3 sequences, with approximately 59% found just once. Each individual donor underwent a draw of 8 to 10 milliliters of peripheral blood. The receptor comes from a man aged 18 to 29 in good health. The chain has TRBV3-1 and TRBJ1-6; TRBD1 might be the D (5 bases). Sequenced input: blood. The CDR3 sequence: CASSPKLQGPLHF. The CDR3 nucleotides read TGTGCCAGCAGCCCAAAGCTCCAGGGTCCCCTCCACTTT.